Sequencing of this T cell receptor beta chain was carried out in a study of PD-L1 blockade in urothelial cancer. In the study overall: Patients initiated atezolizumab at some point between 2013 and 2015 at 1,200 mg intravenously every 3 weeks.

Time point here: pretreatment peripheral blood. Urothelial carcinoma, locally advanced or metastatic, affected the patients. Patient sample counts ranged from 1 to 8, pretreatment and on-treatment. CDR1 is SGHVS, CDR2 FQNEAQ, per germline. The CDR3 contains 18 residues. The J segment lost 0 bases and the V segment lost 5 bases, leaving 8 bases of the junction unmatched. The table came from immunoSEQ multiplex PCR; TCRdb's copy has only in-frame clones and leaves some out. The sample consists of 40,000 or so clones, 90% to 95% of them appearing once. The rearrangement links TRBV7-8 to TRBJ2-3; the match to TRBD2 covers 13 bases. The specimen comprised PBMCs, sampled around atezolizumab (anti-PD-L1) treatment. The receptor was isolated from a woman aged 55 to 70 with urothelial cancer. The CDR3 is CASSRRTSGSISTDTQYF. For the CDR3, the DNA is TGTGCCAGCAGCCGTAGGACTAGCGGGAGTATCAGCACAGATACGCAGTATTTT.